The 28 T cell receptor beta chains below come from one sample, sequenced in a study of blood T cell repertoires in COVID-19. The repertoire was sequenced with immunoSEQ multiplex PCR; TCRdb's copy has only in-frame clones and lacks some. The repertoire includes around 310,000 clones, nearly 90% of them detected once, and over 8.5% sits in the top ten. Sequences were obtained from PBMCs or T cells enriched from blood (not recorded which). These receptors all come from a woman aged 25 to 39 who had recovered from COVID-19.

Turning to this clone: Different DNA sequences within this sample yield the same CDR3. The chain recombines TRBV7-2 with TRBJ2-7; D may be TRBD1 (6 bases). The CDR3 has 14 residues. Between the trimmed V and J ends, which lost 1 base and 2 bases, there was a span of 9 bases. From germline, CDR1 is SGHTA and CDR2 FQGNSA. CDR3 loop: CASSLGQGTYEQYF. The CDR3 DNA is TGTGCCAGCAGCTTAGGCCAGGGGACCTACGAGCAGTACTTC.

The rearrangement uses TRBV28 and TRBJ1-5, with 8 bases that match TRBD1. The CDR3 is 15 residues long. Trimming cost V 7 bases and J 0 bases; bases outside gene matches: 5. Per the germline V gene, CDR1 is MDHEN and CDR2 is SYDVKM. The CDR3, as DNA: TGTGCCAGCATTGGGACAGGCCTTAGCAATCAGCCCCAGCATTTT. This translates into CASIGTGLSNQPQHF.

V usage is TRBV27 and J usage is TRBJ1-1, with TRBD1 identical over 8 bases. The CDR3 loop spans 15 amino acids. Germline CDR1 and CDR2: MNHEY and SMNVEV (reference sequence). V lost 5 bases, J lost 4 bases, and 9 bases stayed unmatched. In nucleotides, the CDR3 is TGTGCCAGCAGTGCGACAACCACAGGGGGCACTGAAGCTTTCTTT. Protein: CASSATTTGGTEAFF.

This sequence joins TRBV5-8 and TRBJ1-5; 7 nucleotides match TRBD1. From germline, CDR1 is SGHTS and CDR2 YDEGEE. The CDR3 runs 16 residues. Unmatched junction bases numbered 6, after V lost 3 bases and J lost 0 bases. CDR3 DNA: TGTGCCAGCAGCTCGCCGGGACAGCTTAGCAATCAGCCCCAGCATTTT. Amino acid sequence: CASSSPGQLSNQPQHF.

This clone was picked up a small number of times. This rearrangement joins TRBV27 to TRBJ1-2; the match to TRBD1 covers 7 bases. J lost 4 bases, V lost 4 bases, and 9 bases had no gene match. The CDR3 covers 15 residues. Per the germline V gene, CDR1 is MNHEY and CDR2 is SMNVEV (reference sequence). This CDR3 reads CASSSDRDPRYGYTF. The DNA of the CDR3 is TGTGCCAGCAGTTCCGACAGGGATCCCCGCTATGGCTACACCTTC.

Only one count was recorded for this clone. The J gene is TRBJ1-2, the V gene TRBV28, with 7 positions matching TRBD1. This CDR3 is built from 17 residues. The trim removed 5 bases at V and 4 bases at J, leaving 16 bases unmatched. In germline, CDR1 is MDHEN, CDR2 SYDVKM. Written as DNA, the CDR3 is TGTGCCAGCAGTGCCCCCCCCGGGGCAGGGGGAGGCTATGGCTACACCTTC. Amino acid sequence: CASSAPPGAGGGYGYTF.

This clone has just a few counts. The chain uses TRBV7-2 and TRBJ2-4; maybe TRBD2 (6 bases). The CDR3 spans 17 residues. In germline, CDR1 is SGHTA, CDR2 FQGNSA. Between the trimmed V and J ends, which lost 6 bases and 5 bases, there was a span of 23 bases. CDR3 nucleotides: TGTGCCAGCAGTCTCGGGGGAGGTTACCGAGTGGAAAACATTCAGTACTTC. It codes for CASSLGGGYRVENIQYF.

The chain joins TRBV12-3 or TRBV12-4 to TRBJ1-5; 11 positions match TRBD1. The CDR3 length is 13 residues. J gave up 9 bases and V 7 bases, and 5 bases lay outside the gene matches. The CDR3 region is CASTRTGGAPQHF. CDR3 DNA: TGTGCCAGCACTCGGACAGGGGGCGCGCCCCAGCATTTT.

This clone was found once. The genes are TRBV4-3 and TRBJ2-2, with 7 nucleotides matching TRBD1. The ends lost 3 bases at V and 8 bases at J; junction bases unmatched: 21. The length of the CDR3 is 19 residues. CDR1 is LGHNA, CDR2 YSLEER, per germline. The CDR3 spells CASSQAGGVRGFVGGELFF. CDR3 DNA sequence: TGCGCCAGCAGCCAGGCAGGAGGCGTCAGGGGGTTTGTGGGAGGGGAGCTGTTTTTT.

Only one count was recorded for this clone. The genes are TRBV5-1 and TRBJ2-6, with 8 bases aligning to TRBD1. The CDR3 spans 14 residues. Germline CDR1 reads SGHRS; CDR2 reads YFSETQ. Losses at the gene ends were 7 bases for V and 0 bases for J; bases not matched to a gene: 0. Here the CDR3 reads CASQGASGANVLTF. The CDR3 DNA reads TGCGCCAGCCAGGGGGCCTCTGGGGCCAACGTCCTGACTTTC.

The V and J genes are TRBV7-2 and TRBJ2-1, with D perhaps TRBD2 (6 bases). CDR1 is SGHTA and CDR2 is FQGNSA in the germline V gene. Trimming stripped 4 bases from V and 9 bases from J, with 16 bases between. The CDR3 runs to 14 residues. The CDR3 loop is CASSSRARRVEQFF. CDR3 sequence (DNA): TGTGCCAGCAGCTCGAGGGCCCGGAGGGTTGAGCAGTTCTTC.

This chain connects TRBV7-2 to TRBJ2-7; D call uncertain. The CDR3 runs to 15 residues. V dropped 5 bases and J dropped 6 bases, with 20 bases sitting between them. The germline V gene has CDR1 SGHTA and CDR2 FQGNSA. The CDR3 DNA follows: TGTGCCAGCAGCCCCCCAACCCCTATCTTTAGCGAGCAGTACTTC. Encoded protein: CASSPPTPIFSEQYF. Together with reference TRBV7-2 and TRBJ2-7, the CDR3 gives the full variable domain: GAGVSQSPSNKVTEKGKDVELRCDPISGHTALYWYRQSLGQGLEFLIYFQGNSAPDKSGLPSDRFSAERTGGSVSTLTIQRTQQEDSAVYLCASSPPTPIFSEQYFGPGTRLTVT.

The CDR3 reads CATTRGREETQYF. For the CDR3, the DNA is TGTGCCACCACCCGAGGTAGAGAAGAGACCCAGTACTTC. The V gene is TRBV15, the J gene TRBJ2-5; no firm D call. CDR3 size: 13 residues. Germline values: CDR1 LNHNV, CDR2 YYDKDF (reference sequence). V was shortened by 7 bases and J by 3 bases, with 12 bases between the two germline ends.

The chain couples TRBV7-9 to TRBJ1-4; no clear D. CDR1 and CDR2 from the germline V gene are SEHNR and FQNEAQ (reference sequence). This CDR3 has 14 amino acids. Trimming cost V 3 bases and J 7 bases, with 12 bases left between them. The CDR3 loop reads CASSFRVQGEKLFF. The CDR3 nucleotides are TGTGCCAGCAGCTTCCGGGTTCAAGGTGAAAAACTGTTTTTT.

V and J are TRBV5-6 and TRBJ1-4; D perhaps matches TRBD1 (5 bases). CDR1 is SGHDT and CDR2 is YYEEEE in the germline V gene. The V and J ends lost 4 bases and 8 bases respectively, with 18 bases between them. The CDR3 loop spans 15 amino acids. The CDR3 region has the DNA TGTGCCAGCAGCCTTGATCAGGGATCCGGCGAAAAACTGTTTTTT. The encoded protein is CASSLDQGSGEKLFF.

CDR3 sequence: CASSIAQGLAGIRSSYNEQFF. The CDR3 region has the DNA TGTGCCAGTAGTATAGCCCAGGGACTAGCGGGAATTCGCAGCTCCTACAATGAGCAGTTCTTC. The chain links TRBV19 to TRBJ2-1; 13 bases fit TRBD2. Unmatched junction bases numbered 12, after V lost 1 base and J lost 0 bases. CDR3 length: 21 residues. The germline gives CDR1 LNHDA, CDR2 SQIVND (reference sequence).

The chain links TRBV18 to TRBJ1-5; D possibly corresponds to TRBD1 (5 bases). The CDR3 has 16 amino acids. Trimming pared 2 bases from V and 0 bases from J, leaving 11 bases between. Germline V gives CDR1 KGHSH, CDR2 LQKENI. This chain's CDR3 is CASSPFGQGSNQPQHF. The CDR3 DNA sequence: TGTGCCAGCTCACCATTCGGGCAGGGTAGCAATCAGCCCCAGCATTTT.

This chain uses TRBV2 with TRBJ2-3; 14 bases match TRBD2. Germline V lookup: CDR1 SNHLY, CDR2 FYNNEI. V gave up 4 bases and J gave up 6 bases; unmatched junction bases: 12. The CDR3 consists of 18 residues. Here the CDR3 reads CASSAIPGLAGEGDTQYF. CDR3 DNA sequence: TGTGCCAGCAGTGCAATACCGGGACTAGCGGGAGAAGGGGATACGCAGTATTTT. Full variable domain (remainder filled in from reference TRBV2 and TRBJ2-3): EPEVTQTPSHQVTQMGQEVILRCVPISNHLYFYWYRQILGQKVEFLVSFYNNEISEKSEIFDDQFSVERPDGSNFTLKIRSTKLEDSAMYFCASSAIPGLAGEGDTQYFGPGTRLTVL.

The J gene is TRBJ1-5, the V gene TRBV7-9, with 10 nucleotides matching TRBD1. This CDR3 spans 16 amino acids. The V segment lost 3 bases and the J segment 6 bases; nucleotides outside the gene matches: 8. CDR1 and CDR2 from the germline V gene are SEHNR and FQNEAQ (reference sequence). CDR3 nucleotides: TGTGCCAGCAGCTTCGGTGGACAGGGGGAGGGTCAGCCCCAGCATTTT. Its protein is CASSFGGQGEGQPQHF. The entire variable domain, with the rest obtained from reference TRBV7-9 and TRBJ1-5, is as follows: DTGVSQNPRHKITKRGQNVTFRCDPISEHNRLYWYRQTLGQGPEFLTYFQNEAQLEKSRLLSDRFSAERPKGSFSTLEIQRTEQGDSAMYLCASSFGGQGEGQPQHFGDGTRLSIL.

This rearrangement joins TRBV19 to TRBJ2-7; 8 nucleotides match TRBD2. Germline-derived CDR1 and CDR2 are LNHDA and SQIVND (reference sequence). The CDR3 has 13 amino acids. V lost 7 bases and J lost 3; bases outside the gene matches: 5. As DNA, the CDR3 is TGTGCCAGTAAATCAGCGGGAGACTACGAGCAGTACTTC. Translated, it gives CASKSAGDYEQYF.

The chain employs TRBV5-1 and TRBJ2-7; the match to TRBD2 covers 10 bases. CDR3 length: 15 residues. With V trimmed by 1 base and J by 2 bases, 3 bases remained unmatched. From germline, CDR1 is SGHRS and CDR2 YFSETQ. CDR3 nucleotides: TGCGCCAGCAGCTTGCAAGCGGGAGGGACCTACGAGCAGTACTTC. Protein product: CASSLQAGGTYEQYF.

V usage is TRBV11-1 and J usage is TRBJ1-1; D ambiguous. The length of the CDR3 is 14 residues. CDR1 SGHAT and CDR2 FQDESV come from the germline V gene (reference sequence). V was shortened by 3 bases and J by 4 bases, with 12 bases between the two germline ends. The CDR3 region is CASSLDPGGTEAFF. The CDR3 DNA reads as TGTGCCAGCAGCTTGGACCCAGGAGGCACTGAAGCTTTCTTT.

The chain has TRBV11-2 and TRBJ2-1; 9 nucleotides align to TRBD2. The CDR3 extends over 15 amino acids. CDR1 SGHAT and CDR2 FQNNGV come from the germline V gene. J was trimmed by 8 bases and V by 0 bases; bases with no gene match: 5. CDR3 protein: CASSLDLSGSYEQFF. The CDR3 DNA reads TGTGCCAGCAGCTTAGATCTTAGCGGGAGTTATGAGCAGTTCTTC.

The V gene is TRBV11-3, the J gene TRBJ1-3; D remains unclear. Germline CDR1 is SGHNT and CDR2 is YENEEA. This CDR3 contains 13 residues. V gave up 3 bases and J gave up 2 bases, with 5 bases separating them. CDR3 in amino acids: CASSLAAGNTIYF. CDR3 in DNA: TGTGCCAGCAGCTTGGCAGCTGGAAACACCATATATTTT.

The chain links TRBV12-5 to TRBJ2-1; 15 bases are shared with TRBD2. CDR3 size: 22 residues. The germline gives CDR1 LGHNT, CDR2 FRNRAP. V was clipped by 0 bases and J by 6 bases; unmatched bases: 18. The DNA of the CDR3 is TGTGCTAGTGGTTTGGTACTGACCGGACTAGCGGGAGGGCCTCGCCCCCGCAATGAGCAGTTCTTC. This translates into CASGLVLTGLAGGPRPRNEQFF.

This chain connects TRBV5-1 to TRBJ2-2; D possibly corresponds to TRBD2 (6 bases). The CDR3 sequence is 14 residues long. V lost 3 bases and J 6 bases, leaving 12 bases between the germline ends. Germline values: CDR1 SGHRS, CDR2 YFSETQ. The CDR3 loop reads CASSSGGVPGELFF. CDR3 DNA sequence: TGCGCCAGCAGCTCCGGAGGGGTGCCCGGGGAGCTGTTTTTT.

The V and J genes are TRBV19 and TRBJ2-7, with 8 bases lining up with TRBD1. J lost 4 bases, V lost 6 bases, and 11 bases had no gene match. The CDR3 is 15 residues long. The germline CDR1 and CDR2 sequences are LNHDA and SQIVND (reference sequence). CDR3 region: CASRVGAGGLYEQYF. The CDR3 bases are TGTGCCAGTAGGGTGGGTGCAGGGGGCCTTTACGAGCAGTACTTC. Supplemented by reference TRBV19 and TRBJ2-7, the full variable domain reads DGGITQSPKYLFRKEGQNVTLSCEQNLNHDAMYWYRQDPGQGLRLIYYSQIVNDFQKGDIAEGYSVSREKKESFPLTVTSAQKNPTAFYLCASRVGAGGLYEQYFGPGTRLTVT.

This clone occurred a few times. The CDR3 is CATSRQRNEKLFF. The CDR3 nucleotides are TGTGCCACCTCGCGGCAGCGTAATGAAAAACTGTTTTTT. The chain combines TRBV19 with TRBJ1-4; D is unclear. CDR1 and CDR2 from the germline V gene are LNHDA and SQIVND (reference sequence). This CDR3 comprises 13 residues. V lost 10 bases and J 4 bases, leaving 13 bases between the germline ends.